This T cell receptor beta chain is from a study of vaccination effects on CD4 cells after COVID-19. Study conclusions and caveats: Long after vaccination, the clones induced by infection and by vaccine shrank markedly in size. There was only 1 of 255 vaccine-induced clones in healthy vaccinees that cross-reacted with common cold coronaviruses.

Here immunoSEQ multiplex PCR was the method, and the copy in TCRdb shows in-frame clones only, minus some. Of 80,000 to 95,000 clones in the sample, around four fifths were seen once. Within the ViraFEST assay, antigen-specific CD4+ T cells underwent expansion with viral peptide pools prior to sequencing. It was after nine to eleven days of culture that CD4+ T cells were isolated. Two doses of BNT162b2 or mRNA-1273 vaccine were administered to participants. Wells of more than 1.5 million PBMC each were grown with around 10 IU/ml IL-2 and approximately 10 ug/ml peptides. As for this clone: Its antigen remains unknown.

This specimen was CD4+ T cells from PBMCs cultured with HCoV-OC43 spike peptides, taken after COVID-19 vaccination. The subset: HCoV-OC43 spike overlapping peptide pool stimulation. The source of this sequence is a human donor who received a COVID-19 vaccine.

Here the CDR3 reads CASSDRFNEKLFF. For the CDR3, the DNA is TGTGCCAGCAGCGACAGGTTTAATGAAAAACTGTTTTTT. The chain uses TRBV27 and TRBJ1-4, with D perhaps matching TRBD1 (6 bases). The germline gives CDR1 MNHEY, CDR2 SMNVEV (reference sequence). Trimming cost V 6 bases and J 4 bases, with 9 bases left between them. The CDR3 length is 13 residues.